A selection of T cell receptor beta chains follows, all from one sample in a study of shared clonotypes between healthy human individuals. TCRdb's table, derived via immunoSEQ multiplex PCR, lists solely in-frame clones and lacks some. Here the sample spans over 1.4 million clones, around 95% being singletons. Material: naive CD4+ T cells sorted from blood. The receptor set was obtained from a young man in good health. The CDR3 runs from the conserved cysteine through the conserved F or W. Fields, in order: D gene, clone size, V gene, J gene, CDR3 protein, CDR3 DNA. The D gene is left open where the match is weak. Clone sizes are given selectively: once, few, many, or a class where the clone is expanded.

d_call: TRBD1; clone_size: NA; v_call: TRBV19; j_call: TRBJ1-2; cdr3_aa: CASSTATGDYGYTF; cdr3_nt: TGTGCCAGTAGTACAGCCACAGGGGACTATGGCTACACCTTC
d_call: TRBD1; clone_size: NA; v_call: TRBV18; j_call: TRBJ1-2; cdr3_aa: CASSPLRDRAGYTF; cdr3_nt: TGTGCCAGCTCACCCCTCCGGGACAGGGCGGGCTACACCTTC
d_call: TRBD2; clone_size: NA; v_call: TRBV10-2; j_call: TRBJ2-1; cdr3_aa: CASSLQLAGYNEQFF; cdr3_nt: TGCGCCAGCAGCCTGCAACTAGCGGGATACAATGAGCAGTTCTTC
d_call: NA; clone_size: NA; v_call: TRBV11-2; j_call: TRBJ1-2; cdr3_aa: CASSLIASAYGYTF; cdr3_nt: TGTGCCAGCAGCTTAATCGCGTCAGCCTATGGCTACACCTTC
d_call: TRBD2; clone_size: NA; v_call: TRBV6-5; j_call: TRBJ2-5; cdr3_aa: CASSYSGGVLETQYF; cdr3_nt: TGTGCCAGCAGTTACTCGGGAGGGGTCTTAGAGACCCAGTACTTC
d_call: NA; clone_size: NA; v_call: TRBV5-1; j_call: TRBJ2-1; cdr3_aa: CASSFSQSSYNEQFF; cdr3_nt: TGCGCCAGCAGCTTTTCACAGAGCTCCTACAATGAGCAGTTCTTC
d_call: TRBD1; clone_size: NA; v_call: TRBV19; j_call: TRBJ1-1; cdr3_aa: CASTEDREAFF; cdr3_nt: TGTGCCAGTACAGAGGACAGGGAAGCTTTCTTT
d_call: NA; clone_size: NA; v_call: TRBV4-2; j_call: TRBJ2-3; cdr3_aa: CASSQDGVTDTQYF; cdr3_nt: TGTGCCAGCAGCCAAGACGGGGTCACAGATACGCAGTATTTT
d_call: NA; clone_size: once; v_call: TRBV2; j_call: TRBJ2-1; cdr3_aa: CASSVSSGHYNEQFF; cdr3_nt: TGTGCCAGCAGTGTTAGTAGTGGGCATTACAATGAGCAGTTCTTC
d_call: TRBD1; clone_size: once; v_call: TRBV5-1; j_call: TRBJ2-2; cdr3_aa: CASRPSGGRTGELFF; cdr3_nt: TGCGCCAGCAGACCCTCAGGGGGCCGCACCGGGGAGCTGTTTTTT
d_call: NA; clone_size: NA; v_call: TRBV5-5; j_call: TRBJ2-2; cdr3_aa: CASSLMLQVSGELFF; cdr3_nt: TGTGCCAGCAGCTTGATGTTACAGGTTTCCGGGGAGCTGTTTTTT
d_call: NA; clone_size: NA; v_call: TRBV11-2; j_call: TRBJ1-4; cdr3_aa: CASSPFLRITGAELFF; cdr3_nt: TGTGCCAGCAGCCCTTTCCTAAGAATTACGGGAGCGGAACTGTTTTTT
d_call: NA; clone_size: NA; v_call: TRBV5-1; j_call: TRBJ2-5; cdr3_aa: CASSSAVGGTKTQYF; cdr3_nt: TGCGCCAGCAGCTCGGCCGTAGGAGGTACGAAGACCCAGTACTTC
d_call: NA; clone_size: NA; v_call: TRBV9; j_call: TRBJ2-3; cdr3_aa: CASSTRPRGGDTQYF; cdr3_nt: TGTGCCAGCAGCACACGGCCCCGCGGCGGGGATACGCAGTATTTT
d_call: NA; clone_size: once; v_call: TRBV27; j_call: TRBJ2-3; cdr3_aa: CASSSVTGVGTDTQYF; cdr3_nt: TGTGCCAGCAGCTCAGTCACGGGAGTGGGCACAGATACGCAGTATTTT
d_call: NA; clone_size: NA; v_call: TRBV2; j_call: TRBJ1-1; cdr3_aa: CASRNGLAEAFF; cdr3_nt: TGTGCCAGCAGAAACGGGTTGGCAGAAGCTTTCTTT
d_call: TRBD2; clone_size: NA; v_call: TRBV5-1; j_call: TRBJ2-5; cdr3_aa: CASSSSGTSGFQETQYF; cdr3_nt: TGCGCCAGCAGCTCGTCCGGGACTAGCGGCTTCCAAGAGACCCAGTACTTC
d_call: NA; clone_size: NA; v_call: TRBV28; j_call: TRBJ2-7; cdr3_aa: CASSFLGPYEQYF; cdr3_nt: TGTGCCAGCAGTTTCCTGGGGCCCTACGAGCAGTACTTC
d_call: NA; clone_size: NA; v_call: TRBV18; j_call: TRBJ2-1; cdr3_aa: CASSPAGTNEQFF; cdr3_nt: TGTGCCAGCTCACCGGCAGGGACGAATGAGCAGTTCTTC
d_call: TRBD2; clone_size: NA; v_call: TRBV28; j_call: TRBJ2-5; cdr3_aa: CASSRLAGNQETQYF; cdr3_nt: TGTGCCAGCAGCCGACTAGCGGGTAACCAAGAGACCCAGTACTTC
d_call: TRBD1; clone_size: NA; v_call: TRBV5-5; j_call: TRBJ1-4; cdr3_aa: CASSLRQGGEKLFF; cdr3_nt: TGTGCCAGCAGCTTACGACAGGGGGGAGAAAAACTGTTTTTT
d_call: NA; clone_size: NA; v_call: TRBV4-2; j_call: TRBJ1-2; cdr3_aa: CASSQDTDNNYGYTF; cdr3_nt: TGTGCCAGCAGCCAAGACACGGATAATAACTATGGCTACACCTTC
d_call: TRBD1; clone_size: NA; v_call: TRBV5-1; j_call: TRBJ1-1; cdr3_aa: CASSSTGKSFPEAFF; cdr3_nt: TGCGCCAGCAGCTCGACAGGGAAAAGTTTCCCTGAAGCTTTCTTT